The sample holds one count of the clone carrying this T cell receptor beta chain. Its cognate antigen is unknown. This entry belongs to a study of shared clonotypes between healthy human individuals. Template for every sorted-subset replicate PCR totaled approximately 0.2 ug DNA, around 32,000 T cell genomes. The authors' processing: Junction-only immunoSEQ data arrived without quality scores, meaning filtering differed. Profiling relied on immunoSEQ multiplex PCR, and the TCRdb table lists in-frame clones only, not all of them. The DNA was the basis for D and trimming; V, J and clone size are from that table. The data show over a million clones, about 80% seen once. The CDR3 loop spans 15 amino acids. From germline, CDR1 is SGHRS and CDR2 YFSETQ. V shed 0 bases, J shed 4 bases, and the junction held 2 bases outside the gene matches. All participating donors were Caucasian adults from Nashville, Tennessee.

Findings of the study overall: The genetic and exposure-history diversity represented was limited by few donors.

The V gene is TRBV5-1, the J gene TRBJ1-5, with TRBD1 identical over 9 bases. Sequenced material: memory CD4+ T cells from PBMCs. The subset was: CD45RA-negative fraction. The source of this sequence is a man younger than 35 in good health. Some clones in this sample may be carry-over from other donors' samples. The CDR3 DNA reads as TGCGCCAGCAGCTTGGCGGGACAGGGAAATCAGCCCCAGCATTTT. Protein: CASSLAGQGNQPQHF.